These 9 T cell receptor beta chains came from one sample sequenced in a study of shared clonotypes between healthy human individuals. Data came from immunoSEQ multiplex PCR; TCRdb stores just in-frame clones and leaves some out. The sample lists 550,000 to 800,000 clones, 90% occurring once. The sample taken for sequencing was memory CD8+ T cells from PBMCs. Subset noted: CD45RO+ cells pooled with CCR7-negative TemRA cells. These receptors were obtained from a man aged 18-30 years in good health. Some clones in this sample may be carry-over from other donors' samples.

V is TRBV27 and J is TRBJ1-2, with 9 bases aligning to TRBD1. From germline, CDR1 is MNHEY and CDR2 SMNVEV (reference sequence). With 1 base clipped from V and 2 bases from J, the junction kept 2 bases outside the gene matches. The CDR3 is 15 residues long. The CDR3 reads CASSLWGTGNYGYTF. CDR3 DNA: TGTGCCAGCAGTTTATGGGGGACAGGGAACTATGGCTACACCTTC.

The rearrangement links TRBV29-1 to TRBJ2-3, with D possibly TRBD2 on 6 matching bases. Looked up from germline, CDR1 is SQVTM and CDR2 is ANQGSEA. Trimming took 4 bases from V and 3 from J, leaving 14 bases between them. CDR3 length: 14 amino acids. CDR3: CSVGSGERTDTQYF. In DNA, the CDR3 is TGCAGCGTTGGGTCGGGAGAAAGAACAGATACGCAGTATTTT.

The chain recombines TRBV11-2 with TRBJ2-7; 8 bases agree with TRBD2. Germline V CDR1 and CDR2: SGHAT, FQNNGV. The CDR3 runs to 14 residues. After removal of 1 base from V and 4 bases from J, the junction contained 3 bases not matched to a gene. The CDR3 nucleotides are TGTGCCAGCAGCTTAGCTAGCGGGTCGTACGAGCAGTACTTC. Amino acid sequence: CASSLASGSYEQYF.

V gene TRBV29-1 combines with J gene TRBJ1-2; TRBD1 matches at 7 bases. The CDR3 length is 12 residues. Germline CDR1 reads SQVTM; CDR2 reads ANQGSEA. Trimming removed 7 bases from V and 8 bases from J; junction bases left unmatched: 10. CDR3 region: CSALGQRRGYTF. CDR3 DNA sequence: TGCAGCGCCCTGGGACAGCGGAGGGGCTACACCTTC. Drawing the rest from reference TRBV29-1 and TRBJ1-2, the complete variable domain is SAVISQKPSRDICQRGTSLTIQCQVDSQVTMMFWYRQQPGQSLTLIATANQGSEATYESGFVIDKFPISRPNLTFSTLTVSNMSPEDSSIYLCSALGQRRGYTFGSGTRLTVV.

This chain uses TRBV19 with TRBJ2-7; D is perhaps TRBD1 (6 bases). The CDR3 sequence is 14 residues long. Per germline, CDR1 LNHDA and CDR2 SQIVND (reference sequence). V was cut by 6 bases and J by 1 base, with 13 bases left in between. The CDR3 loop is CASRSGTYSYEQYF. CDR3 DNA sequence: TGTGCCAGTAGGTCGGGGACATATTCCTACGAGCAGTACTTC.

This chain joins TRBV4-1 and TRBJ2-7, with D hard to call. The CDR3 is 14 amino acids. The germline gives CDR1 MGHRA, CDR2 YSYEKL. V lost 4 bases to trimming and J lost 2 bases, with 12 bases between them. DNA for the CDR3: TGCGCCAGCAGCCTCCGGAACGGAGCCTACGAGCAGTACTTC. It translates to CASSLRNGAYEQYF.

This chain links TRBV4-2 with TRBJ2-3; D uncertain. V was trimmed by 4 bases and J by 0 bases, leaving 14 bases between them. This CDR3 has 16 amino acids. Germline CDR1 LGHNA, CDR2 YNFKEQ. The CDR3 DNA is TGTGCCAGCAGCCTAAATGTGGGAAGGAGCACAGATACGCAGTATTTT. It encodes CASSLNVGRSTDTQYF.

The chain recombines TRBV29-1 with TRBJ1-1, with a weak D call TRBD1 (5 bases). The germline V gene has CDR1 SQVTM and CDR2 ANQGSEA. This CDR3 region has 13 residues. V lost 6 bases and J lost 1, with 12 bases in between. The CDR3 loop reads CSVRGGTNTEAFF. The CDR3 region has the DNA TGCAGCGTCCGGGGTGGGACGAACACTGAAGCTTTCTTT.

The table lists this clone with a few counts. CDR3 nucleotides: TGTGCCAGTAGTATGGTCAGCGAAAAACTGTTTTTT. It translates to CASSMVSEKLFF. The J gene is TRBJ1-4, the V gene TRBV19; D is unresolved. Germline V gene sequence: CDR1 LNHDA, CDR2 SQIVND (reference sequence). The ends were cut back, 3 bases at V and 8 bases at J, with 7 bases in the middle. The CDR3 runs to 12 residues.